This is a list of T cell receptor beta chains from one sample in a study of CD8 T cells in ankylosing spondylitis. TCRdb called the 5' RACE reads again in MiXCR, with one record for every CDR3 protein. The table records around 220,000 distinct CDR3 sequences, roughly a tenth of them present only once. Sequencing was carried out using blood, either unsorted or a sorted T cell fraction (not recorded which). The receptors stem from a male donor with ankylosing spondylitis or in good health (not recorded which). CDR3s include the opening cysteine and the closing phenylalanine or tryptophan. Each record gives: CDR3 protein, CDR3 DNA, D gene, V gene, clone size, J gene. D genes are given only for firm matches. Rows may omit the clone size; those that give it use once, few, many or a size class.

cdr3_aa: CASSRWRWRGYSNQPQHF
cdr3_nt: TGCGCCAGCAGTCGTTGGCGGTGGAGGGGCTATAGCAATCAGCCCCAGCATTTT
d_call: .
v_call: TRBV23-1
clone_size: .
j_call: TRBJ1-5

cdr3_aa: CASSSQPQHF
cdr3_nt: TGTGCCAGCAGTAGTCAGCCCCAGCATTTT
d_call: .
v_call: TRBV6-6
clone_size: many
j_call: TRBJ1-5

cdr3_aa: CSAGQGSDTQYF
cdr3_nt: TGCAGTGCAGGACAGGGCTCAGATACGCAGTATTTT
d_call: TRBD1
v_call: TRBV20-1
clone_size: many
j_call: TRBJ2-3

cdr3_aa: CASSPRPGPNTEAFF
cdr3_nt: TGTGCCAGCAGCCCCCGCCCCGGGCCGAACACTGAAGCTTTCTTT
d_call: .
v_call: TRBV7-3
clone_size: many
j_call: TRBJ1-1

cdr3_aa: CSVGGSSDTDTQYF
cdr3_nt: TGCAGCGTAGGGGGTTCTAGCGACACAGATACGCAGTATTTT
d_call: .
v_call: TRBV29-1
clone_size: many
j_call: TRBJ2-3

cdr3_aa: CAISESNGPTDTQYF
cdr3_nt: TGTGCCATCAGTGAGTCGAACGGACCCACAGATACGCAGTATTTT
d_call: .
v_call: TRBV10-3
clone_size: many
j_call: TRBJ2-3

cdr3_aa: CASSFTGTGIYEQYF
cdr3_nt: TGTGCCAGCAGTTTCACCGGGACAGGGATCTACGAGCAGTACTTC
d_call: TRBD1
v_call: TRBV28
clone_size: few
j_call: TRBJ2-7

cdr3_aa: CASSNIQSNTGELFF
cdr3_nt: TGCGCCAGCAGTAACATCCAGTCGAACACCGGGGAGCTGTTTTTT
d_call: .
v_call: TRBV5-1
clone_size: few
j_call: TRBJ2-2

cdr3_aa: CASSQHEGEQYF
cdr3_nt: TGTGCCAGCAGCCAACATGAGGGCGAGCAGTACTTC
d_call: .
v_call: TRBV3-1
clone_size: .
j_call: TRBJ2-7

cdr3_aa: CSAPGLARKLGEQFF
cdr3_nt: TGCAGTGCTCCGGGACTAGCTCGAAAATTGGGGGAGCAGTTCTTC
d_call: TRBD2
v_call: TRBV20-1
clone_size: .
j_call: TRBJ2-1

cdr3_aa: CASSQAGRDQPQHF
cdr3_nt: TGTGCCAGCAGCCAAGCAGGGAGAGATCAGCCCCAGCATTTT
d_call: .
v_call: TRBV3-1
clone_size: .
j_call: TRBJ1-5

cdr3_aa: CASLSGSASTDTQYF
cdr3_nt: TGTGCCAGCCTTAGCGGGAGCGCTAGCACAGATACGCAGTATTTT
d_call: TRBD2
v_call: TRBV6-2/TRBV6-3
clone_size: many
j_call: TRBJ2-3

cdr3_aa: CASGEGLASEQYF
cdr3_nt: TGTGCCAGCGGCGAAGGACTAGCGAGCGAGCAGTACTTC
d_call: TRBD2
v_call: TRBV9
clone_size: many
j_call: TRBJ2-7

cdr3_aa: CASSRQGSYEQYF
cdr3_nt: TGTGCCAGCAGTCGACAGGGTTCCTACGAGCAGTACTTC
d_call: TRBD1
v_call: TRBV27
clone_size: many
j_call: TRBJ2-7

cdr3_aa: CASSFSDSNEKLFF
cdr3_nt: TGTGCCAGCAGCTTTTCGGACAGTAATGAAAAACTGTTTTTT
d_call: .
v_call: TRBV7-8
clone_size: .
j_call: TRBJ1-4

cdr3_aa: CASGGAGNTEAFF
cdr3_nt: TGTGCCAGCGGGGGGGCGGGGAACACTGAAGCTTTCTTT
d_call: .
v_call: TRBV28
clone_size: .
j_call: TRBJ1-1

cdr3_aa: CASTTFLGQHYGYTF
cdr3_nt: TGTGCCAGCACCACCTTTCTAGGACAGCACTATGGCTACACCTTC
d_call: .
v_call: TRBV6-1
clone_size: many
j_call: TRBJ1-2

cdr3_aa: CASSFRQAKGTEAFF
cdr3_nt: TGCGCCAGCAGCTTTCGACAGGCCAAAGGGACTGAAGCTTTCTTT
d_call: .
v_call: TRBV5-1
clone_size: few
j_call: TRBJ1-1

cdr3_aa: CASSTDGTGAFF
cdr3_nt: TGTGCCAGCAGCACAGACGGGACGGGAGCTTTCTTT
d_call: .
v_call: TRBV7-3
clone_size: many
j_call: TRBJ1-1

cdr3_aa: CASRGTGTDTQYF
cdr3_nt: TGTGCCAGCAGAGGGACAGGGACAGATACGCAGTATTTT
d_call: TRBD1
v_call: TRBV6-2/TRBV6-3
clone_size: many
j_call: TRBJ2-3

cdr3_aa: CASSVLAGPSNEQFF
cdr3_nt: TGTGCCAGCAGTGTCCTAGCGGGGCCCTCAAATGAGCAGTTCTTC
d_call: TRBD2
v_call: TRBV12-3/TRBV12-4
clone_size: many
j_call: TRBJ2-1

cdr3_aa: CNATRSFGSQTQYF
cdr3_nt: TGCAATGCTACCCGTTCGTTCGGCTCGCAGACCCAGTACTTC
d_call: .
v_call: TRBV20-1
clone_size: .
j_call: TRBJ2-5

cdr3_aa: CASSLDGGASGELFF
cdr3_nt: TGTGCCAGCAGCTTGGACGGGGGGGCATCCGGGGAGCTGTTTTTT
d_call: TRBD2
v_call: TRBV5-6
clone_size: many
j_call: TRBJ2-2

cdr3_aa: CASSLGGLPTDTQYF
cdr3_nt: TGCGCCAGCAGCTTGGGTGGGCTCCCCACAGATACGCAGTATTTT
d_call: .
v_call: TRBV5-1
clone_size: many
j_call: TRBJ2-3

cdr3_aa: CASSRDSLSYEQYF
cdr3_nt: TGTGCCAGCAGTCGGGACAGCCTTTCCTACGAGCAGTACTTC
d_call: TRBD1
v_call: TRBV2
clone_size: many
j_call: TRBJ2-7